What follows describes a single T cell receptor beta chain. Which antigen it targets is not known. Base qualities were left out, and no much larger clone turns up one base away. V loses 0 bases, J loses 0 bases, and the germline ends lie 12 bases apart. The germline V gene (reference sequence) sets CDR1 to SGHNT and CDR2 to YYREEE. The CDR3 sequence holds 16 residues, the cysteine and phenylalanine included. The kept DNA is CDR3 alone, 48 bases in frame from the first base. This sample's treatment or condition label indicates: live attenuated yellow fever vaccine strain. At each blood-draw timepoint, two biological replicates of bulk PBMCs were collected. A standard Ficoll-Paque protocol was used to isolate PBMCs from peripheral blood. TriZol was used to extract RNA from bulk PBMCs, from CD4 and CD8 fractions, and from dextramer-positive and dextramer-negative fractions. The data were obtained in a study of T cells after yellow fever vaccination (dated by TCRdb to between 2018 and 2021). For the wider study: The SMART-Seq v4 Ultra Low Input RNA kit was used to prepare libraries from fractions with low cell numbers. Two healthy male donors, one aged 18 to 30 and one aged 30 to 40 years, made up the cohort. To follow T-cell clones before and after primary and booster YFV17D yellow fever vaccination, bulk TCR alpha and beta repertoires were sequenced over time. Blood was drawn at multiple timepoints before and after primary and secondary immunization, with bulk PBMC replicates and cell subsets isolated.

Results the study describes overall, beyond this receptor: Because abundant contaminating clonotypes from the bulk population could be contained in FACS-sorted repertoires, computational filtering was required. A small share of clonotypes occurred in both CD4 and CD8 compartments, likely arising from convergent recombination. Most clones expanded after primary vaccination were re-detected after the booster (96% of CD4 and around 88% of CD8), suggesting broad memory maintenance. The secondary T-cell response was found to be weaker but faster than the primary response, with a peak reached on day 5 rather than on day 15. Only a couple of donors were included in the study, so the extent to which the findings can be generalized is limited.

These reads were obtained on an Illumina NovaSeq 6000. TCR cDNA was synthesized by 5'RACE template switching, through which a universal primer site and unique molecular identifiers were introduced. cDNA synthesis was primed from both the TCR alpha and TCR beta constant segments. Library amplification used two PCR steps, and the second PCR step added sample barcodes and sequencing adapters. Libraries were sequenced on Illumina HiSeq 2500 (2x100 bp) or NovaSeq (2x150 bp). The original pipeline was this. Reads were demultiplexed and collapsed into UMI consensus sequences with MIGEC, and V(D)J alignment was performed with MiXCR. Clonotypes responding to the vaccine were identified with edgeR on replicate PBMC samples, with the criteria of FDR below 0.01 and a log2 fold change above 5 up to day 15. Each bulk clonotype received a CD4 or CD8 identity based on whether the sequenced CD4 or CD8 repertoire contained that clonotype at higher abundance. TCRdb applied fastp at Q25 and MiXCR to the public reads, then kept only in-frame beta chains. Entries that share a CDR3 protein sequence are merged under the most common genes and DNA. The V and J calls and clone size come from TCRdb's table, not from the authors' own analysis. The sample records fewer than 350,000 distinct CDR3 sequences, around 3.9% of which are singletons. The ten largest clones represent less than 25% of the sample.

This TCR came from a man aged 18 to 30 who received the YFV17D yellow fever vaccine. The chain links TRBV5-4 with TRBJ1-2; TRBD1 is a possible D gene, resting on 6 matching bases. The sample was PBMCs, taken on the day of the yellow fever booster vaccination. The CDR3 reads as follows: CASSLGQAMANYGYTF. At the DNA level, the sequence is TGTGCCAGCAGCTTGGGACAGGCAATGGCTAACTATGGCTACACCTTC.